These T cell receptor beta chains were read from a single sample in a study of T-cell reconstitution after alpha-beta-depleted transplantation in children. Each CDR3 protein is one row after TCRdb ran MiXCR on the PCR reads. The sample lists 300,000 to 400,000 distinct CDR3 sequences, approximately 23% occurring once. This material consisted of PBMCs, mostly from graft donor cells, taken 180 days after TCRalphabeta/CD19-depleted stem cell transplant. All receptors come from a male patient under 18 who had a stem cell transplant for acute lymphoblastic leukemia, so the T cells may come from the graft donor. The CDR3 runs from the conserved cysteine through the conserved F or W.

TRBV11-2	TRBJ2-7	CASSGLADSYEQYF
TRBV11-2	TRBJ2-5	CASSPRSAGQLPPKMWEYF
TRBV20-1	TRBJ1-2	CSARDSYATGSNYGYTF
TRBV4-1	TRBJ1-1	CASSQRHKLQVSTEAFF
TRBV7-2	TRBJ2-7	CASSLGGAVGEQYF
TRBV20-1	TRBJ2-3	CSADSWTGARTDTQYF
TRBV7-6	TRBJ1-3	CASSLALQGSYSPRDGNTIYF
TRBV10-2	TRBJ2-7	CASKSALGGPSYEQYF
TRBV3-1	TRBJ1-1	CASSQEGTGAHHSFF
TRBV24-1	TRBJ2-5	CATSDLEGEDQYF
TRBV27	TRBJ2-7	CASTLTTSGSPGEQYF
TRBV5-1	TRBJ2-2	CASSLVGGLAGGTGELFF
TRBV9	TRBJ2-7	CASSAITGTGVYEQYF
TRBV5-1	TRBJ2-7	CASRLAGTVIDEQYF
TRBV30	TRBJ2-6	CAWSVGSGANVLTF
TRBV3-1	TRBJ2-3	CASNVSGDSTDTQYF
TRBV29-1	TRBJ1-3	CSVGPRTNTIYF
TRBV29-1	TRBJ2-2	CSVKAGVNTGELFF
TRBV6-1	TRBJ2-7	CTSSDWQEAYEQYF
TRBV29-1	TRBJ2-7	CSASGSEQYF
TRBV5-1	TRBJ2-1	CASSLASGIGNEQFF
TRBV29-1	TRBJ1-1	CSPERQNTEAFF
TRBV5-1	TRBJ2-2	CASSLGDNKMNTGELFF
TRBV27	TRBJ2-3	CASSFTFFNTQYF
TRBV12-3/TRBV12-4	TRBJ1-5	CASSLDHSEQHF
TRBV7-2	TRBJ2-5	CASSTETQYF
TRBV7-3	TRBJ1-2	CASSLTGTDGYTF
TRBV5-1	TRBJ2-5	CASSRWTSGGETQYF
TRBV5-1	TRBJ2-7	CASSLDGSTYEQYF
TRBV6-2/TRBV6-3	TRBJ2-2	CASSYPGTWGAGELFF
TRBV5-1	TRBJ2-5	CASSSLAGIQETQYF
TRBV5-1	TRBJ1-1	CASSSQGRDTEAFF
TRBV7-9	TRBJ2-1	CASSQTQGGPYNEQFF
TRBV7-6	TRBJ2-1	CASSLASRRDLPNEQFF
TRBV5-1	TRBJ1-2	CASSPIGGGLCYTF
TRBV12-3/TRBV12-4	TRBJ2-7	CASSFLLIYEQYF
TRBV12-3/TRBV12-4	TRBJ1-3	CASRWGLSGNTIYF
TRBV2	TRBJ2-3	CASNQGGLAGGDTQYF
TRBV5-6	TRBJ2-3	CASSFGGMDTQYF
TRBV4-1	TRBJ2-5	CASSHLPPFSGRERETQYF
TRBV12-5	TRBJ1-2	CASGWDLLDRLYGYTF